This T cell receptor beta chain was obtained from a study of low-dose radiotherapy and immunotherapy resistance in tumors. About the research overall: The study gave Cohort 2 1 Gy per fraction every two weeks, totaling 13 Gy over 26 weeks. On cycle 1 day 1, patients started four cycles of oral aspirin 300 mg daily.

This clonotype came up many times. V shed 3 bases, J shed 2 bases, and the junction held 4 bases outside the gene matches. The germline gives CDR1 SGHRS, CDR2 YFSETQ. The CDR3 extends over 15 amino acids. Time point indicated: before trial treatment. Enrollment required an advanced solid tumor negative for tumor-infiltrating lymphocytes. Amplification of TCRs used a constant-region primer and V-primer adapter for approximately 18 PCR cycles. Isolated mRNA underwent amplification via in vitro transcription. MiXCR was run by TCRdb on the reads, yielding one entry per CDR3 protein. The data show about 50,000 distinct CDR3 sequences, approximately 12% seen once.

The TCR comes from a female donor with ovarian cancer. This sample comprised PBMCs, obtained before treatment. The genes are TRBV5-1 and TRBJ2-2; 7 bases map to TRBD2. The CDR3 DNA is TGCGCCAGCAGCTCTAGACTAGCCAACACCGGGGAGCTGTTTTTT. This translates into CASSSRLANTGELFF.